This TCR beta chain was profiled in a study of early T cells in non-severe SARS-CoV-2 infection. Turning to the study itself: Chains stayed unpaired after sequencing of bulk RNA from unsorted whole blood. Points from the study as a whole: Sequences matched to VDJdb favored anti-spike CD8 responses, while private and CD4 specificities were missed.

Attachment of unique molecular identifiers to individual cDNA molecules was performed. MiXCR was run by TCRdb on the 5' RACE reads, yielding one entry per CDR3 protein. The sample holds around 57,000 distinct CDR3 sequences, just over 8% seen once. This CDR3 is built from 17 residues. V lost 5 bases and J lost 4; bases outside the gene matches: 14. With respect to this clonotype: The antigen is unknown.

Sequenced material: whole blood. The TCR originated in an adult who was a healthcare worker with PCR-confirmed SARS-CoV-2 infection or an uninfected control (not recorded which). The rearrangement uses TRBV12-3 or TRBV12-4 and TRBJ1-1; 9 nucleotides line up with TRBD1. CDR3 amino acids: CASSRQGDWGLGTEAFF. CDR3 DNA sequence: TGTGCCAGCAGTAGACAGGGGGATTGGGGCTTAGGCACTGAAGCTTTCTTT.